This T cell receptor (beta chain) was sequenced in a study of graft-versus-host responses after intestinal transplantation. Study background: Recipients were given multivisceral, liver-intestinal, or isolated intestinal transplants. Once they had received anti-thymocyte globulin induction, all recipients took tacrolimus and steroids for approximately 3 years. Study findings and constraints: There were GvH clones found in recipient marrow, and some of them appeared first in ileum or blood.

200,000 CFSE-labeled responder cells were plated with 200,000 irradiated, violet-dye-labeled stimulator cells. In germline, CDR1 is MNHEY, CDR2 SMNVEV (reference sequence). The CDR3 contains 14 residues. With 2 bases removed from V and 4 bases from J, the gap between germline ends came to 12 bases. Assay used: immunoSEQ multiplex PCR; TCRdb lists only in-frame clones, some missing. The table has about 4,900 clones, over 20% seen once. This TCR came from a human patient who received an intestinal transplant. The J gene is TRBJ2-7, the V gene TRBV27; the D gene could be TRBD1 or TRBD2 (5 bases each). The sample consisted of alloreactive CD8+ T cells from a mixed lymphocyte reaction culture, taken before intestinal transplant. Subset: CFSE-low proliferating T cells sorted from roughly six-day pre-transplant mixed lymphocyte reaction (GvH or HvG direction). This CDR3 reads CASSLRGVVYEQYF. The DNA for the CDR3 is TGTGCCAGCAGTTTAAGAGGGGTGGTTTACGAGCAGTACTTC.